This T cell receptor beta chain was identified in a study of T cell responses to AZD1222 COVID-19 vaccine. In germline, CDR1 is SGHKS, CDR2 YYEKEE (reference sequence). V was clipped by 6 bases and J by 2 bases; unmatched bases: 6. The CDR3 extends over 14 amino acids. This clone was detected once. Measured with immunoSEQ multiplex PCR; TCRdb has only the in-frame clones, and not every one. The table has some 150,000 clones, about 93% seen once. This clonotype was sampled from an adult in good health. This chain connects TRBV5-5 to TRBJ1-1, with 8 bases lining up with TRBD1. The sequenced sample was peripheral blood, obtained on day 0 of AZD1222 vaccination. For the CDR3, the DNA is TGTGCCAGCAAGGAGGGACAGGCAAACACTGAAGCTTTCTTT. Amino acids: CASKEGQANTEAFF.